This paragraph covers one T cell receptor beta chain sequence. Authors' processing steps: A typical sample had roughly 91,000 TCRs, with roughly 23,224 to 690,600 overall. A single record per CDR3 protein comes from TCRdb applying MiXCR to the RACE reads. These V and J calls rely on TCRdb rather than the paper's analysis. The sample comprises 180,000 or so distinct CDR3 sequences, more than 20% of which are singletons, and under 8.5% rests with the top ten. This entry comes from a study of human T cells and chemical hapten exposure. The ends were cut back, 2 bases at V and 1 base at J, with 8 bases in the middle. CDR3 size: 14 residues. Time point described: patch test 1, 2 weeks after DPC sensitization. The treatment was: therapeutic diphenylcyclopropenone sensitization with weekly scalp DPC.

The chain recombines TRBV12-3 or TRBV12-4 with TRBJ1-1; D not certain. The TCR originated in a woman aged 45-65 years with alopecia areata. Some clones in this sample may be carry-over from other donors' samples. The specimen comprised whole blood, sampled in connection with sensitization to the hapten diphenylcyclopropenone (DPC). CDR3 region: CASSLRMGNTEAFF. CDR3 DNA: TGTGCCAGCAGTTTACGGATGGGGAACACTGAAGCTTTCTTT.